This T cell receptor (beta chain) derives from a study of T-cell reconstitution after alpha-beta-depleted transplantation in children. Ten or more counts support this clonotype. V lost 8 bases to trimming and J lost 8 bases, with 18 bases between them. Germline loops: CDR1 SNHLY, CDR2 FYNNEI. This CDR3 has 14 amino acids. Unique molecular identifiers featured in how the TCRbeta library was prepared. In TCRdb, the PCR reads were re-called with MiXCR into one record per CDR3 protein. The profile shows about 350,000 distinct CDR3 sequences, about 17% of them singletons. This sequence originates from a male patient between 2 and 10 years old who had a stem cell transplant for acute lymphoblastic leukemia, so the T cells may come from the graft donor. The source material was PBMCs, mostly from graft donor cells, sampled 360 days after TCRalphabeta/CD19-depleted stem cell transplant. The V and J genes are TRBV2 and TRBJ2-2; no clear D gene. The CDR3 DNA is TGTGCCAGCGGTCCACTCAGTGGGTCTGGGGAGCTGTTTTTT. Translating gives CASGPLSGSGELFF.